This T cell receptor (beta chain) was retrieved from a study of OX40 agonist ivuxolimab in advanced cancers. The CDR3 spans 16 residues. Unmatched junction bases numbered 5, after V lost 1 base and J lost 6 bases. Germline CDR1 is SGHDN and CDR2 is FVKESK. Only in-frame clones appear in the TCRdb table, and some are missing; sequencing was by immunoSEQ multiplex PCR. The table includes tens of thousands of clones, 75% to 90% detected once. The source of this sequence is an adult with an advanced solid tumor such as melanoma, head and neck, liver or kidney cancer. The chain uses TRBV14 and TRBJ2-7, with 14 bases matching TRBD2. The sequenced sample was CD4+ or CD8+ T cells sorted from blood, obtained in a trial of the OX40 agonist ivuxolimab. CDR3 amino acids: CASSQGTSGRRSEQYF. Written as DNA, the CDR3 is TGTGCCAGCAGCCAAGGGACTAGCGGGAGGAGGTCCGAGCAGTACTTC.